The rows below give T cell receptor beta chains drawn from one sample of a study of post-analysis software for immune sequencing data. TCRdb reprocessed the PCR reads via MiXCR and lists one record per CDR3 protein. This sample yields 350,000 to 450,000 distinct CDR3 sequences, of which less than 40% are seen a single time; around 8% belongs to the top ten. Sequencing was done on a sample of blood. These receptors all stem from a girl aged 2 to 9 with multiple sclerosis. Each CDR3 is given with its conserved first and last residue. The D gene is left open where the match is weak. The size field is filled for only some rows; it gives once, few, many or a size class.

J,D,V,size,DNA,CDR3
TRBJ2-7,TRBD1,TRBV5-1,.,TGCGCCAGCAGCTATGCAATAGGGGGTAGACAGGGTACCTACGAGCAGTACTTC,CASSYAIGGRQGTYEQYF
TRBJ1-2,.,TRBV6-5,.,TGTGCCAGCAGTTCCGGGAGCCAGGGCTACACCTTC,CASSSGSQGYTF
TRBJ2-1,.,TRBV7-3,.,TGTGCCAGCAGCTTAACGCGGCAGGATGAGCAGTTCTTC,CASSLTRQDEQFF
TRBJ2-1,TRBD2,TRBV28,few,TGTGCCAGCACCTCTAGCGGGAGGACCAGCTCCTACAATGAGCAGTTCTTC,CASTSSGRTSSYNEQFF
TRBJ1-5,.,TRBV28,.,TGTGCCAGCAGTTCCGGTCCCTATCAGCCCCAGCATTTT,CASSSGPYQPQHF
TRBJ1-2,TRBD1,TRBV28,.,TGTGCCAGCAAGGACAGGGGTATCTATGGCTACACCTTC,CASKDRGIYGYTF
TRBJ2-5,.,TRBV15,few,TGTGCCACCAGCACTTATCAGGAGACCCAGTACTTC,CATSTYQETQYF
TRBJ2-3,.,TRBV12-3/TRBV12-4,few,TGTGCCAGCAGTTTAAGGACAGGCACAGATACGCAGTATTTT,CASSLRTGTDTQYF
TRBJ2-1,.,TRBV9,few,TGTGCCAGCAGCGTAGATCTGGCTGGGGGGCAGTTCTTC,CASSVDLAGGQFF
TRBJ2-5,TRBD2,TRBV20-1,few,TGCAGTGCTAGAGCCTTGCGGGAGTGGCAAGAGACCCAGTACTTC,CSARALREWQETQYF
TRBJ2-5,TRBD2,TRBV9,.,TGTGCCAGCAGCGTGGGGACTAGCGGGGGAATCGTTCCCCAAGAGACCCAGTACTTC,CASSVGTSGGIVPQETQYF
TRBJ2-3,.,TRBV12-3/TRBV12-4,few,TGTGCCAGCAGTTGGGAGGATACGCAGTATTTT,CASSWEDTQYF
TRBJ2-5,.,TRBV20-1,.,TGCAGTGCTAGTTGGGTCCTAAAGGAGACCCAGTACTTC,CSASWVLKETQYF
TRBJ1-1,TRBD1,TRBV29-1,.,TGCAGCACCACGACAGGGATGGGGAACACTGAAGCTTTCTTT,CSTTTGMGNTEAFF
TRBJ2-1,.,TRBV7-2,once,TGTGCCAGCAGCTTCGGGGTTGGGAACAATGAGCAGTTCTTC,CASSFGVGNNEQFF
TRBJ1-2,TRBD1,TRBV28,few,TGTGCCAGCAGCCATGGACAGGGTTCCTATGGCTACACCTTC,CASSHGQGSYGYTF
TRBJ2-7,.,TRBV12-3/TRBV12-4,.,TGTGCCAGCAGTTTAGGAGAAGAGCGGAGCTCCTACGAGCAGTACTTC,CASSLGEERSSYEQYF
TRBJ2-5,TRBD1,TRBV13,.,TGTGCCAGCAGCTTATCCGGCAGGGGGCGCGAGACCCAGTACTTC,CASSLSGRGRETQYF
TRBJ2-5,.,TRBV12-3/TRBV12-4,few,TGTGCCAGCAGGAGTGCCCAAGAGACCCAGTACTTC,CASRSAQETQYF
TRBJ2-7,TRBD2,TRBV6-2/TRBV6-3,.,TGTGCCAGCAGTTCGCCAGGCTGGGCGGGAGGTACCTACGAGCAGTACTTC,CASSSPGWAGGTYEQYF
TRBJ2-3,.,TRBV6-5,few,TGTGCCAGCAGTTACAACGACCCACGCACGGATACGCAGTATTTT,CASSYNDPRTDTQYF
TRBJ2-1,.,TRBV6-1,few,TGTGCCAGCAGTGAGGGGACGATCAATGAGCAGTTCTTC,CASSEGTINEQFF
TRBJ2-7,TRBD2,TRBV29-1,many,TGCAGCGTTGAAGCCCTTAGCGGGAGGAGCTCCTACGAGCAGTACTTC,CSVEALSGRSSYEQYF
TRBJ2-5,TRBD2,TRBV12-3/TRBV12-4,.,TGTGCCAGCAGTCGCGGACTAGTTCCTCTCTCAGAGACCCAGTACTTC,CASSRGLVPLSETQYF
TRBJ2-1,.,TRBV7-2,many,TGCGCCAGCAGCCTAGTTGGGTCCTACAATGAGCAGTTCTTC,CASSLVGSYNEQFF
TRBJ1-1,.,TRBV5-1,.,TGCGCCAGCAGCTTAGGACTGACTGAAGCTTTCTTT,CASSLGLTEAFF
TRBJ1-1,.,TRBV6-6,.,TGTGCCAGCAACGGGCAGTTTAACACTGAAGCTTTCTTT,CASNGQFNTEAFF
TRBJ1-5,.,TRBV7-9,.,TGTGCCAGCAGCCGAGGGGGGGCCCCCAATCAGCCCCAGCATTTT,CASSRGGAPNQPQHF
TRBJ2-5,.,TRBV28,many,TGTGCCAGCAGTTTCCTTGGGGGTCAGTACTTC,CASSFLGGQYF
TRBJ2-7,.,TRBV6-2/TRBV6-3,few,TGTGCCAGCAGTTCATCACGAGGGTACGGGTACGAGCAGTACTTC,CASSSSRGYGYEQYF
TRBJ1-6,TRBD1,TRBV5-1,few,TGCGCCAGCAGCTCGGACAGGGGGTCGCCGAATTCACCCCTCCACTTT,CASSSDRGSPNSPLHF
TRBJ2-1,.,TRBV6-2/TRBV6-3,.,TGTGCCTGCAGTTACCAAGAGACCCAGTTCTTC,CACSYQETQFF
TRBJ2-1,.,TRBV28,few,TGTGCCAGCAGTTCCTCCCGACCGGAGCAGTTCTTC,CASSSSRPEQFF
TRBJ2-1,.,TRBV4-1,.,TGCGCCAGCAGCCAAGTCCCAGACAGGCCAAACCTTTGGAATGAGCAGTTCTTC,CASSQVPDRPNLWNEQFF
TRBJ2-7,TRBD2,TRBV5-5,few,TGTGCCAGCAGCTTGATAGCGGGAGGGCTATCCGAGCAGTACTTC,CASSLIAGGLSEQYF
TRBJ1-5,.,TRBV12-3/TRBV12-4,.,TGTGCCAGCAGTTTTGCCGGGGTCAATCAGCCCCAGCATTTT,CASSFAGVNQPQHF
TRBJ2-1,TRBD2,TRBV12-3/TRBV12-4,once,TGTGCCAGCAGTTTGTCCGGACTAGCGGGAGGGAGTTACAATGAGCAGTTCTTC,CASSLSGLAGGSYNEQFF
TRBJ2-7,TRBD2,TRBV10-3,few,TGTGCCATCAGTGACCTCCCGGGACTAGCGGGAGCCTTGGGGATCTCCTACGAGCAGTACTTC,CAISDLPGLAGALGISYEQYF
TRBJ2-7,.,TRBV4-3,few,TGCGCCAGCAGCCAAGTAGGCGGGACCGAGCAGTACTTC,CASSQVGGTEQYF
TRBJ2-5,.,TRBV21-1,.,TGTGCCAGCAGAGGGACTGTCCGTGAGACCCAGTACTTC,CASRGTVRETQYF
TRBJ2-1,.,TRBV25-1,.,TGTGCCAGCAACTCACCGGAGGGCAATGAGCAGTTCTTC,CASNSPEGNEQFF
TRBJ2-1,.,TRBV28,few,TGTGCCGGTGATCCGGGCAATGAGCAGTTCTTC,CAGDPGNEQFF
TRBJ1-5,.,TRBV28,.,TGTGCCAGCAGTCGAATGCAGGTCAAGTATCAGCCCCAGCATTTT,CASSRMQVKYQPQHF
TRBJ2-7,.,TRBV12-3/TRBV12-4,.,TGTGCCAGCAGTCCAGGACTGTACAATGAGCAGTACTTC,CASSPGLYNEQYF
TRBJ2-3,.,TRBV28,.,TGTGCCAGCAGTCATGTACAGGACGCTCGTACGCAGTATTTT,CASSHVQDARTQYF
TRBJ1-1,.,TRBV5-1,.,TGCGCCAGCAGCTTGTACCAGGGGCAAGGCACTGAAGCTTTCTTT,CASSLYQGQGTEAFF
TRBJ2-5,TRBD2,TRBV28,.,TGTGCCAGCAGTCCAACGACTAGCGGTAAAGAGACCCAGTACTTC,CASSPTTSGKETQYF
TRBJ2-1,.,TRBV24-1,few,TGTGCCACCAGTGGGCGCCTAAACAGGAGCTCCTACAATGAGCAGTTCTTC,CATSGRLNRSSYNEQFF
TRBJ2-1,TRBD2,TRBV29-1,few,TGCGGTTTAAGGGGACTAGCTCCCAATGAGCAGTTCTTC,CGLRGLAPNEQFF